One sample yielded the 29 T cell receptor beta chains listed below, sequenced in a study of blood T cell repertoires in COVID-19. Sequenced by immunoSEQ multiplex PCR; TCRdb stores in-frame clones only, minus some. Seen here are 70,000 or so clones, roughly 80% observed once, and the top ten hold around 25%. Sequences were obtained from peripheral blood. Receptors were obtained from a human donor in a cohort sampled during active COVID-19.

This CDR3 is CASSPTRGQETQYF. CDR3 nucleotides: TGTGCCAGCTCACCTACAAGGGGCCAAGAGACCCAGTACTTC. The chain joins TRBV18 to TRBJ2-5, with a possible D match to TRBD1 (5 bases). Between the trimmed V and J ends, which lost 3 bases and 1 base, there was a span of 9 bases. This CDR3 is 14 amino acids long. Germline V CDR1 and CDR2: KGHSH, LQKENI. Variable domain in full (rest from reference TRBV18 and TRBJ2-5): NAGVMQNPRHLVRRRGQEARLRCSPMKGHSHVYWYRQLPEEGLKFMVYLQKENIIDESGMPKERFSAEFPKEGPSILRIQQVVRGDSAAYFCASSPTRGQETQYFGPGTRLLVL.

This chain links TRBV19 with TRBJ2-2; D is possibly TRBD1 (6 bases). The CDR3 has 17 amino acids. The V gene's germline CDR1 is LNHDA and CDR2 SQIVND (reference sequence). V gave up 3 bases and J gave up 3 bases, with 17 bases separating them. This CDR3 reads CASSIRETGRHTGELFF. CDR3 coding DNA: TGTGCCAGTAGTATTAGGGAGACAGGCCGTCACACCGGGGAGCTGTTTTTT. Full variable domain (missing parts from reference TRBV19 and TRBJ2-2): DGGITQSPKYLFRKEGQNVTLSCEQNLNHDAMYWYRQDPGQGLRLIYYSQIVNDFQKGDIAEGYSVSREKKESFPLTVTSAQKNPTAFYLCASSIRETGRHTGELFFGEGSRLTVL.

The chain combines TRBV5-1 with TRBJ1-1; D remains unclear. CDR1 and CDR2 from the germline V gene are SGHRS and YFSETQ. The CDR3 sequence is 16 residues long. Trimming stripped 2 bases from V and 1 base from J, with 15 bases between. This CDR3 reads CASSFNSRTSNTEAFF. Here the CDR3 DNA reads TGCGCCAGCAGCTTTAACAGTAGAACATCGAACACTGAAGCTTTCTTT.

This clone was seen just once. This sequence joins TRBV6-5 and TRBJ2-7; D is possibly TRBD1 (6 bases). This CDR3 is built from 13 residues. Trimming removed 8 bases from V and 5 bases from J, with 16 bases in between. CDR1 is MNHEY and CDR2 is SVGAGI in the germline V gene. The CDR3: CASGSGQFHEQYF. CDR3 nucleotides: TGTGCCAGCGGCTCTGGACAGTTTCACGAGCAGTACTTC.

The chain uses TRBV24-1 and TRBJ2-1, with TRBD2 matching over 10 bases. There are 18 residues in the CDR3. The V segment lost 4 bases and the J segment 0 bases; nucleotides outside the gene matches: 8. From germline, CDR1 is KGHDR and CDR2 SFDVKD. The CDR3 DNA reads TGTGCCACCAGTGACCCCGGACTAGCGGCAAGCTCCTACAATGAGCAGTTCTTC. Encoded protein: CATSDPGLAASSYNEQFF.

This rearrangement joins TRBV10-3 to TRBJ2-7, with TRBD1 as a possible D gene (5 bases). Trimming cost V 5 bases and J 3 bases, with 8 bases left between them. The CDR3 spans 12 residues. Germline values: CDR1 ENHRY, CDR2 SYGVKD. As DNA, the CDR3 is TGTGCCATCAGTCAAGGGGACTACGAGCAGTACTTC. This codes for CAISQGDYEQYF.

The chain combines TRBV7-9 with TRBJ2-3, with 7 bases identical to TRBD2. The CDR3 length is 17 residues. J lost 3 bases, V lost 1 base, and 10 bases had no gene match. Germline loops: CDR1 SEHNR, CDR2 FQNEAQ (reference sequence). The DNA for the CDR3 is TGTGCCAGCAGCTTAGAGTTGGCCGGGGGGATAACAGATACGCAGTATTTT. It encodes CASSLELAGGITDTQYF.

The chain couples TRBV19 to TRBJ2-3; 11 bases fit TRBD2. V trimming: 3 bases; J trimming: 1 base; junction bases outside the gene matches: 9. Germline values: CDR1 LNHDA, CDR2 SQIVND (reference sequence). The CDR3 length is 18 residues. The CDR3, as DNA: TGTGCCAGTAGTATGTTAGCGGGGGGGCTGTCGGGCACAGATACGCAGTATTTT. As protein: CASSMLAGGLSGTDTQYF.

This clone was seen a single time. The junction and the germline gene differ at one end; a read error may be behind it. Written as DNA, the CDR3 is TGTGTCAGCTCACCGGATGCGGGGGCACCCACTTACACCGGGGAGCTGTTTTTT. Its translation: CVSSPDAGAPTYTGELFF. The chain employs TRBV18 and TRBJ2-2, with D tentatively TRBD2 (7 bases). Germline CDR1 reads KGHSH; CDR2 reads LQKENI. The CDR3 spans 18 residues.

The CDR3 reads CASSYGTGAGNTIYF. The CDR3 bases are TGTGCCAGCAGTTACGGGACAGGTGCCGGAAACACCATATATTTT. This rearrangement joins TRBV27 to TRBJ1-3, with 8 positions matching TRBD1. The germline gives CDR1 MNHEY, CDR2 SMNVEV (reference sequence). The CDR3 extends over 15 amino acids. Trimming at V came to 4 bases and at J to 4 bases, leaving 6 bases not matched to a gene.

The J gene is TRBJ2-7, the V gene TRBV5-6; the match to TRBD1 covers 10 bases. This CDR3 spans 14 amino acids. J gave up 2 bases and V 3 bases, and 2 bases lay outside the gene matches. CDR1 SGHDT and CDR2 YYEEEE come from the germline V gene. The DNA for the CDR3 is TGTGCCAGCAGCTCCGGGACAGGGGCCTACGAGCAGTACTTC. Protein product: CASSSGTGAYEQYF.

The chain uses TRBV4-1 and TRBJ2-1, with 8 bases aligning to TRBD1. J gave up 4 bases and V 1 base, and 6 bases lay outside the gene matches. There are 16 residues in the CDR3. Germline CDR1 is MGHRA and CDR2 is YSYEKL. The CDR3 spells CASSQGQGARYNEQFF. The CDR3 DNA is TGCGCCAGCAGCCAAGGCCAGGGGGCGCGTTACAATGAGCAGTTCTTC.

The chain employs TRBV2 and TRBJ2-2; unclear D gene. Trimming shortened V by 6 bases and J by 1 base, and 15 bases separated the two germline ends. This CDR3 is 16 amino acids long. Germline V gene sequence: CDR1 SNHLY, CDR2 FYNNEI. The CDR3 coding sequence is TGTGCCAGCAGGGAATTACAACAGAGGAACACCGGGGAGCTGTTTTTT. Translating it yields CASRELQQRNTGELFF.

This clone was detected many times. V usage is TRBV6-2 or TRBV6-3 and J usage is TRBJ2-7; 12 nucleotides match TRBD2. V was clipped by 4 bases and J by 6 bases; unmatched bases: 13. Germline V gene sequence: CDR1 MNHEY, CDR2 SVGEGT. The CDR3 consists of 17 residues. As DNA, the CDR3 is TGTGCCAGCAGTTTGACCGGGACTAGCGGGTTCTTCGCCGAGCAGTACTTC. Its translation is CASSLTGTSGFFAEQYF.

The chain is built from TRBV7-8 and TRBJ2-7; D unresolved. Trimming cost V 0 bases and J 1 base, with 7 bases left between them. The CDR3 totals 14 residues. Germline lookup yields CDR1 SGHVS and CDR2 FQNEAQ. CDR3 coding DNA: TGTGCCAGCAGCTTAGCATCAGGTTCCTACGAGCAGTACTTC. This sequence encodes CASSLASGSYEQYF.

The chain combines TRBV20-1 with TRBJ2-1; 8 bases match TRBD2. Germline V lookup: CDR1 DFQATT, CDR2 SNEGSKA (reference sequence). The CDR3 is made up of 16 amino acids. The trim removed 3 bases at V and 7 bases at J, leaving 14 bases unmatched. The CDR3 is CSASQPGLVTPNEQFF. The DNA of the CDR3 is TGCAGTGCTAGTCAACCGGGACTAGTGACCCCAAATGAGCAGTTCTTC.

This chain links TRBV27 with TRBJ2-2; 10 nucleotides align to TRBD1. Per the germline V gene, CDR1 is MNHEY and CDR2 is SMNVEV (reference sequence). After removal of 6 bases from V and 7 bases from J, the junction contained 8 bases not matched to a gene. The CDR3 has 15 residues. CDR3 protein: CASRAGTGVGGELFF. In DNA form, the CDR3 reads TGTGCCAGCAGAGCGGGGACAGGGGTCGGCGGGGAGCTGTTTTTT.

The V gene is TRBV18, the J gene TRBJ2-4, with D possibly being TRBD2 (6 bases). The germline V and J ends were trimmed by 2 bases and 3 bases, with 17 bases remaining between them. The CDR3 runs 17 residues. CDR1 is KGHSH, CDR2 LQKENI, per germline. This CDR3 reads CASSPITLRDFKNIQYF. The DNA of the CDR3 is TGTGCCAGCTCACCAATTACCCTCCGGGACTTCAAAAACATTCAGTACTTC. The variable domain in full, with the rest retrieved from reference TRBV18 and TRBJ2-4, is NAGVMQNPRHLVRRRGQEARLRCSPMKGHSHVYWYRQLPEEGLKFMVYLQKENIIDESGMPKERFSAEFPKEGPSILRIQQVVRGDSAAYFCASSPITLRDFKNIQYFGAGTRLSVL.

This clone occurred a few times. The rearrangement joins TRBV28 to TRBJ1-2, with TRBD1 matching 8 bases. J gave up 5 bases and V 7 bases, and 6 bases lay outside the gene matches. This CDR3 comprises 13 residues. Germline V gene data show CDR1 as MDHEN and CDR2 as SYDVKM. DNA of the CDR3: TGTGCCAGCACCACACAGGGGGGTTATGGCTACACCTTC. It is translated as CASTTQGGYGYTF.

This chain connects TRBV7-6 to TRBJ2-1; no reliable D call. Germline CDR1 is SGHVS and CDR2 is FNYEAQ. Trimming removed 5 bases at V and 4 bases at J, with 9 bases between. This CDR3 contains 13 residues. The CDR3 region is CASSTGYYNEQFF. CDR3 DNA: TGTGCCAGCAGCACCGGGTATTACAATGAGCAGTTCTTC. Complete variable domain (other parts from reference TRBV7-6 and TRBJ2-1): GAGVSQSPRYKVTKRGQDVALRCDPISGHVSLYWYRQALGQGPEFLTYFNYEAQQDKSGLPNDRFSAERPEGSISTLTIQRTEQRDSAMYRCASSTGYYNEQFFGPGTRLTVL.

The V call is TRBV9, the J call TRBJ2-2; TRBD1 is a possible D gene (7 bases). Germline CDR1 and CDR2: SGDLS and YYNGEE. The CDR3 has 17 residues. V lost 0 bases and J lost 7, with 19 bases in between. The CDR3 DNA reads TGTGCCAGCAGCGTAGTCTCTGGAGGGGGCGACCGCGGGGAGCTGTTTTTT. Protein product: CASSVVSGGGDRGELFF. Full variable domain (missing parts from reference TRBV9 and TRBJ2-2): DSGVTQTPKHLITATGQRVTLRCSPRSGDLSVYWYQQSLDQGLQFLIQYYNGEERAKGNILERFSAQQFPDLHSELNLSSLELGDSALYFCASSVVSGGGDRGELFFGEGSRLTVL.

This clone was found once. V usage is TRBV4-3 and J usage is TRBJ2-6, with D maybe TRBD2 (6 bases). Germline lookup yields CDR1 LGHNA and CDR2 YSLEER. The ends were cut back, 0 bases at V and 0 bases at J, with 15 bases in the middle. The CDR3 runs 19 residues. The CDR3 reads CASSQDSPRGLSGANVLTF. Here the CDR3 DNA reads TGCGCCAGCAGCCAAGACTCGCCAAGGGGACTCTCTGGGGCCAACGTCCTGACTTTC.

The J gene is TRBJ1-2, the V gene TRBV19; D not resolved. The CDR3 extends over 14 amino acids. Germline assignment: CDR1 LNHDA and CDR2 SQIVND (reference sequence). Trimming removed 3 bases from V and 8 bases from J, with 16 bases in between. In DNA, the CDR3 is TGTGCCAGTAGTATGCGCTCTCGAGAGTCGGGCTACACCTTC. Its translation is CASSMRSRESGYTF. The variable domain in full, completed from reference TRBV19 and TRBJ1-2, reads DGGITQSPKYLFRKEGQNVTLSCEQNLNHDAMYWYRQDPGQGLRLIYYSQIVNDFQKGDIAEGYSVSREKKESFPLTVTSAQKNPTAFYLCASSMRSRESGYTFGSGTRLTVV.

This clone was observed many times. V usage is TRBV30 and J usage is TRBJ1-1; TRBD1 aligns across 11 bases. The CDR3 extends over 13 amino acids. Germline V gives CDR1 GTSNPN, CDR2 SVGIG (reference sequence). Losses at the gene ends were 5 bases for V and 5 bases for J; bases not matched to a gene: 4. The CDR3 reads CAWAGQGVTEAFF. CDR3 in DNA: TGTGCCTGGGCGGGACAGGGGGTGACTGAAGCTTTCTTT. The variable domain in full, with the rest retrieved from reference TRBV30 and TRBJ1-1, is SQTIHQWPATLVQPVGSPLSLECTVEGTSNPNLYWYRQAAGRGLQLLFYSVGIGQISSEVPQNLSASRPQDRQFILSSKKLLLSDSGFYLCAWAGQGVTEAFFGQGTRLTVV.

The chain has TRBV19 and TRBJ2-3; 8 bases line up with TRBD2. This CDR3 has 16 residues. From germline, CDR1 is LNHDA and CDR2 SQIVND (reference sequence). The V and J ends lost 2 bases and 4 bases, in that order; junction bases with no gene match: 8. The CDR3 region has the DNA TGTGCCAGTAGTATACACCCGGGACTAGGGGCAGATACGCAGTATTTT. Amino acids: CASSIHPGLGADTQYF. The whole variable domain, filled in from reference TRBV19 and TRBJ2-3, reads DGGITQSPKYLFRKEGQNVTLSCEQNLNHDAMYWYRQDPGQGLRLIYYSQIVNDFQKGDIAEGYSVSREKKESFPLTVTSAQKNPTAFYLCASSIHPGLGADTQYFGPGTRLTVL.

J is TRBJ2-1 and V is TRBV11-2; 7 bases are a match to TRBD2. Trimming took 1 base from V and 6 from J; bases not matched to a gene: 3. The CDR3 consists of 14 residues. CDR1 and CDR2 (germline): SGHAT, FQNNGV. This CDR3 is CASSLGASGNEQFF. For the CDR3, the DNA is TGTGCCAGCAGCTTAGGGGCTAGCGGCAATGAGCAGTTCTTC.

The sample holds one count of this clone. The chain carries TRBV6-1 and TRBJ1-1, with D unclear. Trimming removed 2 bases at V and 1 base at J, with 5 bases between. The germline V gene encodes CDR1 MNHNS and CDR2 SASEGT. This CDR3 spans 13 amino acids. CDR3 sequence: CASSESSNTEAFF. CDR3 nucleotides: TGTGCCAGCAGTGAATCCTCGAACACTGAAGCTTTCTTT.

The chain recombines TRBV30 with TRBJ2-3; 11 bases map to TRBD2. This CDR3 comprises 18 residues. V shed 0 bases, J shed 0 bases, and the junction held 8 bases outside the gene matches. Germline V lookup: CDR1 GTSNPN, CDR2 SVGIG (reference sequence). The CDR3, as DNA: TGTGCCTGGAGTGTTCTCCTGGGACTAGCGGTTAGCACAGATACGCAGTATTTT. Encoded protein: CAWSVLLGLAVSTDTQYF.

V gene TRBV5-1 combines with J gene TRBJ1-2, with D possibly TRBD1 on 6 matching bases. Germline V gene lookup returns CDR1 SGHRS and CDR2 YFSETQ. V was shortened by 4 bases and J by 1 base, with 20 bases between the two germline ends. The CDR3 runs to 17 residues. The CDR3 DNA sequence: TGCGCCAGCAGCCCCCGCGGACAGCCACGGATTAACTATGGCTACACCTTC. Protein: CASSPRGQPRINYGYTF.